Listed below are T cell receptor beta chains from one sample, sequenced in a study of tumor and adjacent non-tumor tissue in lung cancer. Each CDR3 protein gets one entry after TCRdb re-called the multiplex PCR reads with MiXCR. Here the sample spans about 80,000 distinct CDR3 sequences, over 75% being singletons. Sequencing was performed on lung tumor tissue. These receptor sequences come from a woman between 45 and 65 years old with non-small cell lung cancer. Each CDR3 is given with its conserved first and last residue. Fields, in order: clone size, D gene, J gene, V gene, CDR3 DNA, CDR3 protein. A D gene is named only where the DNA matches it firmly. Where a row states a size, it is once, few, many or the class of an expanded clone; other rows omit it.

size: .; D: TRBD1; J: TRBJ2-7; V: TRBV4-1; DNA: TGCGCCTGCAGCCAAGAAATGATTGGGACAGGCTTCTACGGGCAGTACTTC; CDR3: CACSQEMIGTGFYGQYF
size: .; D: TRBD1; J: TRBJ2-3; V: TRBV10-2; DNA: TGCGCCAGCTGGACAGGGAACACAGATACGCAGTATTTT; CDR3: CASWTGNTDTQYF
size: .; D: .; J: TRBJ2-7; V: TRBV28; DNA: TGTGTCAGCAGTTCGTCCGGACAGCTATCCTACGAGCTGTACTTC; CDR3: CVSSSSGQLSYELYF
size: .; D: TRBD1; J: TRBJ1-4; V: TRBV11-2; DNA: TGTGCCAGCAGCGCACGACAGGGGGCTGATGCAAAACTGTTTTTT; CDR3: CASSARQGADAKLFF
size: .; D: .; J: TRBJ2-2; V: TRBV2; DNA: TGTGCCAGCAGTCGTTCTGCAGCGAACACCGGGGAGCTGTTTTTT; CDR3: CASSRSAANTGELFF
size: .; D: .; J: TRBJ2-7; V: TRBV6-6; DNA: TGTGCCAGCAGTTACTCGCCTTGGGACGAGCAGTATTTC; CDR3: CASSYSPWDEQYF
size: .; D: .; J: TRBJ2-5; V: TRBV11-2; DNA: TGTGCCAGGAGCCTTGCAAGGGAGACCCAGTATTTC; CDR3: CARSLARETQYF
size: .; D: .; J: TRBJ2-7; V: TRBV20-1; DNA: TGCAGTTCCACTGGGGAAGGATACGCGGAGTACTTC; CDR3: CSSTGEGYAEYF
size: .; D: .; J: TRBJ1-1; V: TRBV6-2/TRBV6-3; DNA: TGTGCCAGCAGTTACGCCCTGATTCCGATAGGGACTGAAACTTTCTTT; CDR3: CASSYALIPIGTETFF
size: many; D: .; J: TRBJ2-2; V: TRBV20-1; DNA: TGCAGTGCTAGAGAGGGTTCCACCGGGGAGCTGTTTTTT; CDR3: CSAREGSTGELFF
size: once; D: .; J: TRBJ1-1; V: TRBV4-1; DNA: TGCGCTAGCCGCCAAGATCAGTACAGGATGAACACTGAAGTTATCTTT; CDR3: CASRQDQYRMNTEVIF
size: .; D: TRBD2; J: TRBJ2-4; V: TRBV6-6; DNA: TGTGCTAGCAGTGACGGGAGGTTTATGTACTTC; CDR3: CASSDGRFMYF
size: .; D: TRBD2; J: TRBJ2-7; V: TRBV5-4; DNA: TGTGCCAGCAGCCCCGCCTTGACTAGCGGGAATCTCGAGCAATACTTC; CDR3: CASSPALTSGNLEQYF
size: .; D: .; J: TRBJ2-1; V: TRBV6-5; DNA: TGTGCCAGCAGTTACTCGATTTTTGGTGAGGAGTTCTTC; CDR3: CASSYSIFGEEFF
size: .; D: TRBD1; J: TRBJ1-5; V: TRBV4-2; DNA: TGTGCTATCAGCCAAGGGACAGTAAATCAGCCCCAGCATTTT; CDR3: CAISQGTVNQPQHF
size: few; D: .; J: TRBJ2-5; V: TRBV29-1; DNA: .; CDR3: CIVAGGSGRVGETQYF